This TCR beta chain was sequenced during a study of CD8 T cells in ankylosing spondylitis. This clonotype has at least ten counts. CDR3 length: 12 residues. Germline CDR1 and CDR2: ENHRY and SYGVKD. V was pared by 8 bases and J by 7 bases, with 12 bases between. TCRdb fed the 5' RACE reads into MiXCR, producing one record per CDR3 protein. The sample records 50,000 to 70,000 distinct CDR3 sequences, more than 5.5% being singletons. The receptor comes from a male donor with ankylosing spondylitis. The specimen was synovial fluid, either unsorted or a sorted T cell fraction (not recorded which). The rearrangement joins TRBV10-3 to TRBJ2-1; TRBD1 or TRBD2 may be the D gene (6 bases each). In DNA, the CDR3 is TGTGCCATCGGAAGGAGGGGGAATGAGCAGTTCTTC. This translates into CAIGRRGNEQFF.